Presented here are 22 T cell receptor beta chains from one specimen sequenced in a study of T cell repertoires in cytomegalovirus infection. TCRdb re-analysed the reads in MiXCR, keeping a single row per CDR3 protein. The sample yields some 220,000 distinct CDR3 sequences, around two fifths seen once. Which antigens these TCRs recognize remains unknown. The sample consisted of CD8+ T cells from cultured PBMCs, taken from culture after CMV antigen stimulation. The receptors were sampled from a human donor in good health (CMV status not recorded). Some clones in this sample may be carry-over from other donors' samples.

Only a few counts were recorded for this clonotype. The CDR3 loop is CASSLPRAPRTQYF. The CDR3 nucleotides read TGCGCCAGCAGCCTCCCCCGGGCCCCCCGTACGCAGTATTTT. The chain carries TRBV4-1 and TRBJ2-3; no definite D call. The V end was cut by 4 bases, the J end by 8 bases, with 16 bases between. Germline values: CDR1 MGHRA, CDR2 YSYEKL. The CDR3 has 14 residues.

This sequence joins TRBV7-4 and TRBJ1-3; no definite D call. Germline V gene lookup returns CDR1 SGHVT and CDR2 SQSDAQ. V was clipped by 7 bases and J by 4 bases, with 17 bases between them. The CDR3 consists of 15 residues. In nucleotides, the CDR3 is TGTGCCAGCACCCCACGGTTCTTGGACGGAAACACCATATATTTT. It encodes CASTPRFLDGNTIYF.

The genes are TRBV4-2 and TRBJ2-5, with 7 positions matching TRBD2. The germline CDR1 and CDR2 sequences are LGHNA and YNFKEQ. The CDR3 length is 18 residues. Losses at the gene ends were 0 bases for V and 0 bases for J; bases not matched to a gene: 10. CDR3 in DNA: TGTGCCAGCAGCCAAGAGGTTTACGGGGCGGGGGACCAAGAGACCCAGTACTTC. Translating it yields CASSQEVYGAGDQETQYF.

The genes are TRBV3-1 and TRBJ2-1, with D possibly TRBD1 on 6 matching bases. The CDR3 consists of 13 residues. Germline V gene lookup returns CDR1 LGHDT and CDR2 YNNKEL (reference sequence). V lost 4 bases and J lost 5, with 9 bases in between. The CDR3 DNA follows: TGTGCCAGCAGCCCCGGGGACAACAATGAGCAGTTCTTC. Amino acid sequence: CASSPGDNNEQFF.

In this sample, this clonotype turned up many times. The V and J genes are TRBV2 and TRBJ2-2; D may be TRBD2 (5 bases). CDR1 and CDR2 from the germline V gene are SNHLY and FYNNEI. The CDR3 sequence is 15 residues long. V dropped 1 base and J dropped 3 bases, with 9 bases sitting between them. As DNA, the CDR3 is TGTGCCAGCAGTGAAGGAGGGTGGTACACCGGGGAGCTGTTTTTT. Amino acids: CASSEGGWYTGELFF.

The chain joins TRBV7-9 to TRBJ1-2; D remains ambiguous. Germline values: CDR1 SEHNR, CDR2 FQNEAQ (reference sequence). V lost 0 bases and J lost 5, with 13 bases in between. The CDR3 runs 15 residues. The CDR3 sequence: CASSLALGVSYGYTF. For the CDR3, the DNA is TGTGCCAGCAGCTTAGCGCTCGGAGTATCATATGGCTACACCTTC.

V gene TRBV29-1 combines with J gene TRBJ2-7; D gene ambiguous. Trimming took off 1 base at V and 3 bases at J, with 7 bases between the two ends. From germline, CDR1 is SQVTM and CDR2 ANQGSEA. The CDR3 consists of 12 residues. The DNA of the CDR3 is TGCAGCGTTGAAGCGGGCCGCTACGAGCAGTACTTC. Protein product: CSVEAGRYEQYF.

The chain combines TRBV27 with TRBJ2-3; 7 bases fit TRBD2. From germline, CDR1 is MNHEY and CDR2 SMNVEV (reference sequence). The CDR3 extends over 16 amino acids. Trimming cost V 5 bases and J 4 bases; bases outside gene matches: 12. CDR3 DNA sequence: TGTGCCAGCAGTCCTCTCGTCGGGGGAGGGGCAGATACGCAGTATTTT. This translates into CASSPLVGGGADTQYF.

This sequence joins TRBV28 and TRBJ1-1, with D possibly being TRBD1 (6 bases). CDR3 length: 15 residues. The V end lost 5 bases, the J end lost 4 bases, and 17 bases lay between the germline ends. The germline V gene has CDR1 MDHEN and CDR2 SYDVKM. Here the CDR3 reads CASSTPLRGSTEAFF. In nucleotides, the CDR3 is TGTGCCAGCAGTACCCCATTGAGGGGGAGCACTGAAGCTTTCTTT.

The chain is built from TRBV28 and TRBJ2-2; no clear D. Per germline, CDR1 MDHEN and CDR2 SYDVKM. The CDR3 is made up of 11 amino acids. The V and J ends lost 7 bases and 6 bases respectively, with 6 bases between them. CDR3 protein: CASIEAGELFF. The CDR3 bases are TGTGCCAGCATAGAGGCCGGGGAGCTGTTTTTT.

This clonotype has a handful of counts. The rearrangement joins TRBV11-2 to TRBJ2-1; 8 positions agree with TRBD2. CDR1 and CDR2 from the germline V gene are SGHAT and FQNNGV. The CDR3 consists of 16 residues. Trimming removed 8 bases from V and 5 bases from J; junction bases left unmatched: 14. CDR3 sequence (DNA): TGTGCCAGCGGCTCGGATCCAGCGGGGGAAAACAATGAGCAGTTCTTC. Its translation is CASGSDPAGENNEQFF. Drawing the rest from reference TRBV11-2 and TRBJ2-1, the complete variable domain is EAGVAQSPRYKIIEKRQSVAFWCNPISGHATLYWYQQILGQGPKLLIQFQNNGVVDDSQLPKDRFSAERLKGVDSTLKIQPAKLEDSAVYLCASGSDPAGENNEQFFGPGTRLTVL.

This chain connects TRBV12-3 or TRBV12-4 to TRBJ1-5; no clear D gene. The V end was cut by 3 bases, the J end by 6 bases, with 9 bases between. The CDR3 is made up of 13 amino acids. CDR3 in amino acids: CASSFGRRQPQHF. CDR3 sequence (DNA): TGTGCCAGCAGTTTTGGGAGACGTCAGCCCCAGCATTTT.

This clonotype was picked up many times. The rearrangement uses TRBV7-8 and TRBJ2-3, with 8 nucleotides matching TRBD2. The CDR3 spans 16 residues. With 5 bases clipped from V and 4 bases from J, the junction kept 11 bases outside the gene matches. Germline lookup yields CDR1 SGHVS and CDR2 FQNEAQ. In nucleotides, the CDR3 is TGTGCCAGCAGCCCTCCCCCGGGGGGGCCTCCAGATACGCAGTATTTT. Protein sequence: CASSPPPGGPPDTQYF. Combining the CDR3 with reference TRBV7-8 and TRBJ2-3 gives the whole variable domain GAGVSQSPRYKVAKRGQDVALRCDPISGHVSLFWYQQALGQGPEFLTYFQNEAQLDKSGLPSDRFFAERPEGSVSTLKIQRTQQEDSAVYLCASSPPPGGPPDTQYFGPGTRLTVL.

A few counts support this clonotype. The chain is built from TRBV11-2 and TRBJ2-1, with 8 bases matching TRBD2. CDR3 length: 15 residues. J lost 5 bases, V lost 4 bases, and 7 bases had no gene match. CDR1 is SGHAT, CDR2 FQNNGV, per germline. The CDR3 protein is CASSSVQRGHNEQFF. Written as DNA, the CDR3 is TGTGCCAGCAGCTCGGTCCAGCGGGGGCACAATGAGCAGTTCTTC.

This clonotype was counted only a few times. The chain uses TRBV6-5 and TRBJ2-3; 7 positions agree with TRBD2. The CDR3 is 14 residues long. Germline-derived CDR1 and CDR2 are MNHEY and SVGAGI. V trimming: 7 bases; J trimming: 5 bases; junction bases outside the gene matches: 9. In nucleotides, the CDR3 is TGTGCCAGCAACCTCGGGGGGAGAAGAGATACGCAGTATTTT. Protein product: CASNLGGRRDTQYF.

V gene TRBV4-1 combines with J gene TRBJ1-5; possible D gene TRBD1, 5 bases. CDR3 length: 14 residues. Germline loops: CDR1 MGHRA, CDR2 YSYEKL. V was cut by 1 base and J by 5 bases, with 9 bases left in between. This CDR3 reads CASSQGTGYQPQHF. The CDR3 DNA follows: TGCGCCAGCAGCCAAGGAACAGGCTATCAGCCCCAGCATTTT.

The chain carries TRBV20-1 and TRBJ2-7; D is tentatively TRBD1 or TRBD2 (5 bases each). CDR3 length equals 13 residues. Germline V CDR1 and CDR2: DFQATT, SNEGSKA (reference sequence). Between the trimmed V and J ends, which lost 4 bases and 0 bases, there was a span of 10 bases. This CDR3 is CSATLGTSYEQYF. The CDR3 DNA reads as TGCAGTGCTACACTAGGGACCTCCTACGAGCAGTACTTC.

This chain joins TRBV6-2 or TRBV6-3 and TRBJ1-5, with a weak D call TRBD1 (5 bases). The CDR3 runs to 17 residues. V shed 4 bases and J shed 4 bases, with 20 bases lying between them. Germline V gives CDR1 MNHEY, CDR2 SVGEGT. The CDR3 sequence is CASSSPLPWGENQPQHF. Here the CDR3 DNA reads TGTGCCAGCAGTTCCCCCCTCCCATGGGGGGAAAATCAGCCCCAGCATTTT.

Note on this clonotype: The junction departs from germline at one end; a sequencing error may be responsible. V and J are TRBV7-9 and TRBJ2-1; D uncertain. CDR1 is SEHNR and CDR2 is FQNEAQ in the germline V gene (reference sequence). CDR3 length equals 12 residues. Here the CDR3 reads CASSFGTNGQFF. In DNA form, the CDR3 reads TGTGCCAGCAGCTTCGGCACCAATGGGCAGTTCTTC. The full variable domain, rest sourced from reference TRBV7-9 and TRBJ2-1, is DTGVSQNPRHKITKRGQNVTFRCDPISEHNRLYWYRQTLGQGPEFLTYFQNEAQLEKSRLLSDRFSAERPKGSFSTLEIQRTEQGDSAMYLCASSFGTNGQFFGPGTRLTVL.

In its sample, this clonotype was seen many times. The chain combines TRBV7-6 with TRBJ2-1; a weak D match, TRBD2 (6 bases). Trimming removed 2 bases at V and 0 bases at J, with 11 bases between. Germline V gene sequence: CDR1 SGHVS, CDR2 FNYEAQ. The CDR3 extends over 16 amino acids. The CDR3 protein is CASSLISGNSYNEQFF. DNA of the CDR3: TGTGCCAGCAGCTTAATTAGCGGTAACTCCTACAATGAGCAGTTCTTC.

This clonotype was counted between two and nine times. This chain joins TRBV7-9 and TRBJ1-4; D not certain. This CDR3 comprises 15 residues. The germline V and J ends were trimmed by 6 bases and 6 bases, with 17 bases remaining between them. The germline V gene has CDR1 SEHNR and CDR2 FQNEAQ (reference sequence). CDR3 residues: CASSFGIPTDEKLFF. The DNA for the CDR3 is TGTGCCAGCAGTTTCGGGATCCCGACTGATGAAAAACTGTTTTTT. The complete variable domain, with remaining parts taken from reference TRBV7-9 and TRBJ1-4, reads DTGVSQNPRHKITKRGQNVTFRCDPISEHNRLYWYRQTLGQGPEFLTYFQNEAQLEKSRLLSDRFSAERPKGSFSTLEIQRTEQGDSAMYLCASSFGIPTDEKLFFGSGTQLSVL.

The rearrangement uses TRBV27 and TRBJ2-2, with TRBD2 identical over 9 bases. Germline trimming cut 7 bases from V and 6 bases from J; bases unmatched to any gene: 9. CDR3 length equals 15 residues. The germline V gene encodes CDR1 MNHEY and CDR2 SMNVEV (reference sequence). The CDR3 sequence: CASMLSGGPAGELFF. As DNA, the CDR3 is TGTGCCAGCATGCTAAGCGGGGGGCCCGCCGGGGAGCTGTTTTTT.